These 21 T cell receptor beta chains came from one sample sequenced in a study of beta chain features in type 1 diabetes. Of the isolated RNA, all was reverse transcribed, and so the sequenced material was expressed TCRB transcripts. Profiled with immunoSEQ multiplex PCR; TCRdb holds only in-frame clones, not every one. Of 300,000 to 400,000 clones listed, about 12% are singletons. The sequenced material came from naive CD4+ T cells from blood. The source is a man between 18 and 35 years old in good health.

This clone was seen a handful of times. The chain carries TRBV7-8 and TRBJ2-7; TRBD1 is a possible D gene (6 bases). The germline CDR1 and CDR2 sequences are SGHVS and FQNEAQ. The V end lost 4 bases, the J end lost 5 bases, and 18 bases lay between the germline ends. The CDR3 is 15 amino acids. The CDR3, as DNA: TGTGCCAGCAGCTACAAACGGGACACCTCTAACGAGCAGTACTTC. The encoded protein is CASSYKRDTSNEQYF.

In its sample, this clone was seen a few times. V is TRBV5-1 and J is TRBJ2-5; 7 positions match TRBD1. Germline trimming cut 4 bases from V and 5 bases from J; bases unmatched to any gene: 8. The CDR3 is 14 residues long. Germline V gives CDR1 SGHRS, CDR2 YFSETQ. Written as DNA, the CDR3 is TGCGCCAGCAGCCCAGACAGGGTTTGGGAGACCCAGTACTTC. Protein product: CASSPDRVWETQYF.

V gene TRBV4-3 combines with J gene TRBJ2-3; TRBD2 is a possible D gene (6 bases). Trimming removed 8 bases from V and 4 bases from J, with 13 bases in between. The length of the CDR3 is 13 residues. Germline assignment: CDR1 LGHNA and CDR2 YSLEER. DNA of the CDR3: TGCGCCAGCGCCCGAGGAGGGGCAGATACGCAGTATTTT. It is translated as CASARGGADTQYF.

The CDR3 DNA sequence: TGTGCCAGCAGCGCCGGGGTCCGGGCGTCTGGAAACACCATATATTTT. Encoded protein: CASSAGVRASGNTIYF. This chain links TRBV9 with TRBJ1-3; D not certain. The CDR3 contains 16 residues. Looked up from germline, CDR1 is SGDLS and CDR2 is YYNGEE. Trimming cost V 3 bases and J 1 base, with 14 bases left between them.

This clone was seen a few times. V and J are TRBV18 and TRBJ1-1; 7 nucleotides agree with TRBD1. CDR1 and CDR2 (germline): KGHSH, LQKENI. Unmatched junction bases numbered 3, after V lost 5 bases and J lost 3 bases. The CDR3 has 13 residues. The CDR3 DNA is TGTGCCAGCTCAGGCGGGACAGACACTGAAGCTTTCTTT. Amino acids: CASSGGTDTEAFF. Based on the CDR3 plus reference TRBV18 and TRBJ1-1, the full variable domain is NAGVMQNPRHLVRRRGQEARLRCSPMKGHSHVYWYRQLPEEGLKFMVYLQKENIIDESGMPKERFSAEFPKEGPSILRIQQVVRGDSAAYFCASSGGTDTEAFFGQGTRLTVV.

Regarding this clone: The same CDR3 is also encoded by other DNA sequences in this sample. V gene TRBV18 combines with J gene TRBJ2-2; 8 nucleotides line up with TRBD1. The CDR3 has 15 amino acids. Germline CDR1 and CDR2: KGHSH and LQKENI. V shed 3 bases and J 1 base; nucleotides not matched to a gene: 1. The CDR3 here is CASSPGTGNTGELFF. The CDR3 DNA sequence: TGTGCCAGCTCACCTGGGACAGGGAACACCGGGGAGCTGTTTTTT.

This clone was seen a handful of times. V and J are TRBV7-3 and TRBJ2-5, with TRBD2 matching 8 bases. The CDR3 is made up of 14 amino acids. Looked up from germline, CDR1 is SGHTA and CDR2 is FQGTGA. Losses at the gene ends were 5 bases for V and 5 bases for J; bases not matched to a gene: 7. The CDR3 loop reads CASSQSGGYETQYF. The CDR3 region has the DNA TGTGCCAGCAGCCAAAGCGGGGGTTACGAGACCCAGTACTTC.

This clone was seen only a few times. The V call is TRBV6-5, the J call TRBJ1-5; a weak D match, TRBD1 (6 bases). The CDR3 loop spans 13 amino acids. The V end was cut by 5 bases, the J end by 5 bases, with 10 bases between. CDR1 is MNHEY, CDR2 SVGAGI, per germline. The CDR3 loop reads CASSRHRDQPQHF. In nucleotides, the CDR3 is TGTGCCAGCAGTCGACACAGGGATCAGCCCCAGCATTTT.

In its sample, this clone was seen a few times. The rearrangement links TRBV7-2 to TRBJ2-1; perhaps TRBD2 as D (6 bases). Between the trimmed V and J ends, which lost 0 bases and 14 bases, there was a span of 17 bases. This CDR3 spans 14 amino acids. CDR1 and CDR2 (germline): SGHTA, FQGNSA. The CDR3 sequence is CASSLARKLTGEFF. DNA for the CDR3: TGTGCCAGCAGCTTAGCGAGAAAACTGACGGGGGAGTTCTTC.

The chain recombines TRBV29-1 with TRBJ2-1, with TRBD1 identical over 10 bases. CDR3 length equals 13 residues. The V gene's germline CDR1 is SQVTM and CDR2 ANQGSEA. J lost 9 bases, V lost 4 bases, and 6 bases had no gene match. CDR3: CSVGDRGLGEQFF. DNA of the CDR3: TGCAGCGTTGGGGACAGGGGACTTGGTGAGCAGTTCTTC.

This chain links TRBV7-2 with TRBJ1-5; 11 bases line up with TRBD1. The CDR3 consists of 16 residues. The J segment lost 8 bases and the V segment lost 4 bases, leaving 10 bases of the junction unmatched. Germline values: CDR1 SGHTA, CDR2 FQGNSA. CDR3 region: CASSSQGQGAAEPQHF. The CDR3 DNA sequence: TGTGCCAGCAGCTCCCAAGGACAGGGGGCCGCGGAGCCCCAGCATTTT.

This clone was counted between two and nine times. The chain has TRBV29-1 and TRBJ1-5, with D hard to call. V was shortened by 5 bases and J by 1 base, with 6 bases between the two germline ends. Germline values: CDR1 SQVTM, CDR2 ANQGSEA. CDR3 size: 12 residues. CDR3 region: CSVSESNQPQHF. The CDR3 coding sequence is TGCAGCGTTTCCGAGAGCAATCAGCCCCAGCATTTT.

This chain's CDR3 is CASSPGSAHYGYTF. CDR3 in DNA: TGTGCCAGCAGCCCTGGGTCAGCGCACTATGGCTACACCTTC. The genes are TRBV5-6 and TRBJ1-2; D call uncertain. Germline values: CDR1 SGHDT, CDR2 YYEEEE. This CDR3 is built from 14 residues. V dropped 4 bases and J dropped 3 bases, with 13 bases sitting between them.

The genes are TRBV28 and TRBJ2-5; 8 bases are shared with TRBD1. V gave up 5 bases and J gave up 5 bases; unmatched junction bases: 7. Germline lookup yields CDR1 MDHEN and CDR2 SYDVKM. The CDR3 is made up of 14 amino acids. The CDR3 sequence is CASSHPGQEETQYF. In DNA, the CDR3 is TGTGCCAGCAGTCACCCGGGACAGGAGGAGACCCAGTACTTC.

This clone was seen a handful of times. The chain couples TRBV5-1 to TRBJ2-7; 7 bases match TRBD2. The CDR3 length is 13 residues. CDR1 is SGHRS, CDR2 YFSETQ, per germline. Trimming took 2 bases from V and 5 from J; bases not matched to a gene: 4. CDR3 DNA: TGCGCCAGCAGCTTTGCCCGGGGGGACGAGCAGTACTTC. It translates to CASSFARGDEQYF.

The CDR3 bases are TGTGTCACCAATGGGCGTAACAATGAGCAGTTCTTC. It codes for CVTNGRNNEQFF. V usage is TRBV6-1 and J usage is TRBJ2-1; D unclear. Germline V gene data show CDR1 as MNHNS and CDR2 as SASEGT. The CDR3 has 12 amino acids.

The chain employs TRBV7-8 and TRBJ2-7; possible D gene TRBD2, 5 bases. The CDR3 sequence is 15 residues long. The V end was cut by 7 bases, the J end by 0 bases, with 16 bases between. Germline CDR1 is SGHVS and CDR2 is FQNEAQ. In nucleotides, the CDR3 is TGTGCCAGCACCCCCAGGACTTCTAGCTCCTACGAGCAGTACTTC. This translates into CASTPRTSSSYEQYF.

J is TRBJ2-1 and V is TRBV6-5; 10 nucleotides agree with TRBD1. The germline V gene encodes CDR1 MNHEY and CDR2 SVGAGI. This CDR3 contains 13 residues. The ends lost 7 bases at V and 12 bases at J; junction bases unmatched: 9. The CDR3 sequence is CASTNPGQGRQFF. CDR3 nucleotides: TGTGCCAGCACCAATCCGGGACAGGGGCGGCAGTTCTTC.

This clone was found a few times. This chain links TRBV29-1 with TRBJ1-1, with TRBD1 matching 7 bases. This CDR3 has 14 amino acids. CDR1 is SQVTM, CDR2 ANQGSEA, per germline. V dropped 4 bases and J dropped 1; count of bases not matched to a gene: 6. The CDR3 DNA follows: TGCAGCGTTGTTCCTACAGGGGCGAACACTGAAGCTTTCTTT. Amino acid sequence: CSVVPTGANTEAFF.

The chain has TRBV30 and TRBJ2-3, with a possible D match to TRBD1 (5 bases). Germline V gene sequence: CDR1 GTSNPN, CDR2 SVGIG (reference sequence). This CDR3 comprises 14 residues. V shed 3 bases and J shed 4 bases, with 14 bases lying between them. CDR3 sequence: CAWSRNLQADTQYF. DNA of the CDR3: TGTGCCTGGAGCCGAAACCTACAGGCAGATACGCAGTATTTT.

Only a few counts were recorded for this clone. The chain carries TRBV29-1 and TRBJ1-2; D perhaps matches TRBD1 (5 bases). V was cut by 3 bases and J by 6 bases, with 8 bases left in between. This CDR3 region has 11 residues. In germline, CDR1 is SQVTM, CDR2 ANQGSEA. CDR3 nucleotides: TGCAGCGTTGATGGGGGGGATGGCTACACCTTC. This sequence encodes CSVDGGDGYTF.